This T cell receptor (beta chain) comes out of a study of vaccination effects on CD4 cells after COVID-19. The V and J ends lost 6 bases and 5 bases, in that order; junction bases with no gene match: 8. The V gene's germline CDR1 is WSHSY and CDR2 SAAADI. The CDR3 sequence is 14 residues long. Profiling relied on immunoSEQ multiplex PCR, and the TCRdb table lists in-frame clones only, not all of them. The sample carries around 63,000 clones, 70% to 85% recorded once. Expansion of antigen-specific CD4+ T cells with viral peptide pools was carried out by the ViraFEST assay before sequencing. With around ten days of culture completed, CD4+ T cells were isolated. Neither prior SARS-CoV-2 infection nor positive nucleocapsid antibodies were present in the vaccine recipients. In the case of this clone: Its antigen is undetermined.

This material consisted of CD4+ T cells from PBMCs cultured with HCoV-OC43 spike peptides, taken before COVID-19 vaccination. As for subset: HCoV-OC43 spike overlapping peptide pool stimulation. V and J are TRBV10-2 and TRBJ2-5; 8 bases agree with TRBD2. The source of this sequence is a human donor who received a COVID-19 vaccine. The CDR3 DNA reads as TGCGCCAGCAGCGGGAGGGGTAGCGGCGAGACCCAGTACTTC. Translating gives CASSGRGSGETQYF.